The present entry profiles one T cell receptor beta chain with its context. Antigen specificity is unknown. This sample was taken from a study of T cells in Graves' hyperthyroidism and ophthalmopathy. Trimming removed 0 bases at V and 6 bases at J, with 9 bases between. This CDR3 comprises 13 residues. Per germline, CDR1 PRHDT and CDR2 FYEKMQ (reference sequence). Amplified TCR beta CDR3 regions derived from RNA transcripts. The study used the HTBI primer set for a first-round RT-PCR of the TCR CDR3. One entry per CDR3 protein, called by TCRdb with MiXCR from the multiplex PCR reads. The data hold hundreds of thousands of distinct CDR3 sequences, with around 15% observed a single time. Study-wide results and caveats: Blood also carried most thyroid clonotypes expanded above 0.001.

Source material: blood. This receptor was taken from a woman between 18 and 29 years old with Graves' hyperthyroidism. The chain carries TRBV13 and TRBJ2-7, with D uncertain. CDR3 DNA: TGTGCCAGCAGCTTAGGCCCGCGAGGCGAGCAGTACTTC. Protein sequence: CASSLGPRGEQYF.